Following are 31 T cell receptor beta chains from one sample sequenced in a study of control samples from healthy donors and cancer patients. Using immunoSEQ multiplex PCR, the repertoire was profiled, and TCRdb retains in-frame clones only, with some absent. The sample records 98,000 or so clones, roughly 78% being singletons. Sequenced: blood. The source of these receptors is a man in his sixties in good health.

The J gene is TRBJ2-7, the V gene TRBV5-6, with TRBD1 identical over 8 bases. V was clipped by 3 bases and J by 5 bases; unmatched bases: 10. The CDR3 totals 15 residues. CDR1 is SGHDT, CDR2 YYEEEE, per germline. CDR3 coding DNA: TGTGCCAGCAGCTCCTATAGACAGGGGTACGACGAGCAGTACTTC. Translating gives CASSSYRQGYDEQYF.

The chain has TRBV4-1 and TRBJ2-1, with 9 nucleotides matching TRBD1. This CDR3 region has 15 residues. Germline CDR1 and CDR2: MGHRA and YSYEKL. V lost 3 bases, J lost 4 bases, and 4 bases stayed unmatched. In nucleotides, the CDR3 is TGCGCCAGCAGCCAGACCGGGACAGGGTACAATGAGCAGTTCTTC. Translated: CASSQTGTGYNEQFF.

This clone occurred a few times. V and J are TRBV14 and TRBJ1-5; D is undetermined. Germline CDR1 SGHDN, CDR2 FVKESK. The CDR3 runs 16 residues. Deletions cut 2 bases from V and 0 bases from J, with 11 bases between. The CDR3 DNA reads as TGTGCCAGCAGCCAATCGCCCGTTTATAGCAATCAGCCCCAGCATTTT. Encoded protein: CASSQSPVYSNQPQHF.

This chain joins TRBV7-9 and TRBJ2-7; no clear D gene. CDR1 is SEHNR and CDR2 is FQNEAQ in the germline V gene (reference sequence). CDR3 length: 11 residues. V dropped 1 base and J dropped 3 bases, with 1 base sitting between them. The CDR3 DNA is TGTGCCAGCAGCTTAGACTACGAGCAGTACTTC. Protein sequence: CASSLDYEQYF.

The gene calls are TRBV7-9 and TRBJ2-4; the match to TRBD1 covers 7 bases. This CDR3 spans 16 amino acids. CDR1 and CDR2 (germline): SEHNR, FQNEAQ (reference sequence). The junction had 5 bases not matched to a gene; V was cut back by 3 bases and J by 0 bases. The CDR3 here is CASSFHRGLAKNIQYF. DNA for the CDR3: TGTGCCAGCAGCTTCCACAGGGGCCTAGCCAAAAACATTCAGTACTTC.

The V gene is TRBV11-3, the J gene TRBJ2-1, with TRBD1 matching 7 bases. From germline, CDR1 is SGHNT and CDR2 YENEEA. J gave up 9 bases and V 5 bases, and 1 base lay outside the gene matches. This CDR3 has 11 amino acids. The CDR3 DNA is TGTGCCAGCAGCCAGGGGGTTGAGCAGTTCTTC. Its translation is CASSQGVEQFF. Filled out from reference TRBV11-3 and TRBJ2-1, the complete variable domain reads EAGVVQSPRYKIIEKKQPVAFWCNPISGHNTLYWYLQNLGQGPELLIRYENEEAVDDSQLPKDRFSAERLKGVDSTLKIQPAELGDSAVYLCASSQGVEQFFGPGTRLTVL.

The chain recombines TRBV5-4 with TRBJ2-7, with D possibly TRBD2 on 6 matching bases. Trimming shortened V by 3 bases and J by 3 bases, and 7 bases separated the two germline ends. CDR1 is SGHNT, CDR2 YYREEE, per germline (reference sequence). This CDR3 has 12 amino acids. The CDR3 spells CASSSGGYEQYF. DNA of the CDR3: TGTGCCAGCAGCTCCGGGGGCTACGAGCAGTACTTC.

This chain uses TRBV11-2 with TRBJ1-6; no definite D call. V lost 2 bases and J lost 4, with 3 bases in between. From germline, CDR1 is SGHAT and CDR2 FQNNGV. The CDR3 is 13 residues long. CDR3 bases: TGTGCCAGCAGCTTAATATATAATTCACCCCTCCACTTT. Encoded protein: CASSLIYNSPLHF.

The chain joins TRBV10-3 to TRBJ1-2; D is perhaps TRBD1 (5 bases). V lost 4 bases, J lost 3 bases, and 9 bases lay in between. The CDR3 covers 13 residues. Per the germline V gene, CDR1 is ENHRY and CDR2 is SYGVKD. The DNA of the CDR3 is TGTGCCATCAGTGGAGAGGGACACTATGGCTACACCTTC. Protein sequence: CAISGEGHYGYTF.

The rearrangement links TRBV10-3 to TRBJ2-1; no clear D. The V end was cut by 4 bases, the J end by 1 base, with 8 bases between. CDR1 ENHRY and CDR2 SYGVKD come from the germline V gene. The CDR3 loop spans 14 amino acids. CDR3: CAISVGFSYNEQFF. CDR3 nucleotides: TGTGCCATCAGTGTCGGGTTTTCCTACAATGAGCAGTTCTTC.

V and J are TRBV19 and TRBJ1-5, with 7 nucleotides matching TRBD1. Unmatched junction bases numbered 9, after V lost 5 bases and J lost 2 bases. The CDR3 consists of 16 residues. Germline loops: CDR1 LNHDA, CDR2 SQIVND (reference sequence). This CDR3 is CASSPRQGGRNQPQHF. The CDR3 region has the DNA TGTGCCAGTAGTCCCCGACAGGGCGGGCGCAATCAGCCCCAGCATTTT.

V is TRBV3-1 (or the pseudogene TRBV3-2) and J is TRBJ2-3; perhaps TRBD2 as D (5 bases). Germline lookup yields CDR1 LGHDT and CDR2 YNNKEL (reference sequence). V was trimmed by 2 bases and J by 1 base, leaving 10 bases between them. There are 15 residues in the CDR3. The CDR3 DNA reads TGTGCCAGCAGCCAATCTGCGGGTGGCACAGATACGCAGTATTTT. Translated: CASSQSAGGTDTQYF.

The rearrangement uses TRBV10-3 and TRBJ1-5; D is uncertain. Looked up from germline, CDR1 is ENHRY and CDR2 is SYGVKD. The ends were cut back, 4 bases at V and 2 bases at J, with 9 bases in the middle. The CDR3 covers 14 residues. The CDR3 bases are TGTGCCATCAGTGGATCGTCTGGCAATCAGCCCCAGCATTTT. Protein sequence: CAISGSSGNQPQHF.

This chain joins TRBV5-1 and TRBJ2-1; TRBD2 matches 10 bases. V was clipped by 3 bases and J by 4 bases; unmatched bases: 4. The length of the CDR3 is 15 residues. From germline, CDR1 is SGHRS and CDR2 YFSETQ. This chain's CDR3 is CASSSSGSGYNEQFF. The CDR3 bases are TGCGCCAGCAGCTCTAGCGGGAGTGGTTACAATGAGCAGTTCTTC.

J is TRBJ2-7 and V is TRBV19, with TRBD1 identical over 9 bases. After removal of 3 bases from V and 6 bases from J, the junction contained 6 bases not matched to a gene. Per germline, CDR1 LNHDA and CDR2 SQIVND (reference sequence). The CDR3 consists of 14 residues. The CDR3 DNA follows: TGTGCCAGTAGTATTACCGGGACAGGGAGCGAGCAGTACTTC. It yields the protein CASSITGTGSEQYF.

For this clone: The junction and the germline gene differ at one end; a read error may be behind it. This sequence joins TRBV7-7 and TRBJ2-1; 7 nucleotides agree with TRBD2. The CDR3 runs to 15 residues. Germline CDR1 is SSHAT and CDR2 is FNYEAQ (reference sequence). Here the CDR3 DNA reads TGTGCTAGCAGCGCTAGCGGATCCACTTACAATGAGCAGTTCTTC. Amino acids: CASSASGSTYNEQFF.

CDR3 in amino acids: CASSQATGNGVYGYTF. CDR3 sequence (DNA): TGTGCCAGCAGCCAAGCCACAGGGAATGGGGTCTATGGCTACACCTTC. This chain uses TRBV4-2 with TRBJ1-2, with D possibly TRBD1 on 6 matching bases. The CDR3 sequence is 16 residues long. Trimming removed 1 base from V and 4 bases from J, with 16 bases in between. Germline values: CDR1 LGHNA, CDR2 YNFKEQ.

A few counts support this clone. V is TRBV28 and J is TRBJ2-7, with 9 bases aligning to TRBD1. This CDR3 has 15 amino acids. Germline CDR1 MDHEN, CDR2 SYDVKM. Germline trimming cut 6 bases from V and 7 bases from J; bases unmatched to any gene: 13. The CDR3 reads CASSRPGQGTWEQYF. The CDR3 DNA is TGTGCCAGCAGCCGTCCGGGACAGGGTACGTGGGAGCAGTACTTC.

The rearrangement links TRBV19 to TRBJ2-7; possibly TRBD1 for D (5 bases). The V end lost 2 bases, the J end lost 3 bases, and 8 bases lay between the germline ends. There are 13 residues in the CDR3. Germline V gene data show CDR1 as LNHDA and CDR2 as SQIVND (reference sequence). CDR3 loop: CASSIRGNYEQYF. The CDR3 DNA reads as TGTGCCAGTAGTATAAGGGGCAACTACGAGCAGTACTTC.

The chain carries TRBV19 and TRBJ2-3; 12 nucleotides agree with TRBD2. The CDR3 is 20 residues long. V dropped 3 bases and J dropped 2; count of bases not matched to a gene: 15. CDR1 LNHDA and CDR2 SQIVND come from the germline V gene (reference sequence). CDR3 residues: CASSIGVLAGGLTHTDTQYF. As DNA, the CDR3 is TGTGCCAGTAGTATTGGGGTACTAGCGGGAGGCTTGACCCACACAGATACGCAGTATTTT.

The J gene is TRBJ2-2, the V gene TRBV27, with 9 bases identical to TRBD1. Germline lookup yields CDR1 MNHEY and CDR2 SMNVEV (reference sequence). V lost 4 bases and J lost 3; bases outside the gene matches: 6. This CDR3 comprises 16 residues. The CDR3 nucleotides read TGTGCCAGCAGTTCCCTACAGGGGGCTTACACCGGGGAGCTGTTTTTT. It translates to CASSSLQGAYTGELFF.

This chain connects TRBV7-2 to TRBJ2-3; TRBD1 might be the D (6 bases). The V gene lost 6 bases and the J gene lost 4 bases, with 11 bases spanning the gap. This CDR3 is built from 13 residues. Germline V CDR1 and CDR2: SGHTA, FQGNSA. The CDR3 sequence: CASRPTGPDTQYF. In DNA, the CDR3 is TGTGCCAGCAGACCGACAGGACCAGATACGCAGTATTTT.

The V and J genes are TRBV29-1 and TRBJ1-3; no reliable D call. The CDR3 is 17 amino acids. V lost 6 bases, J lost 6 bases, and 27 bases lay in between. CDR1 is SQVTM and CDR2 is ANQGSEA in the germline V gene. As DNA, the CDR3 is TGCAGCGTGATGTCGGAGGTGCGGGCTGGAACAGAAAACACCATATATTTT. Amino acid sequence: CSVMSEVRAGTENTIYF.

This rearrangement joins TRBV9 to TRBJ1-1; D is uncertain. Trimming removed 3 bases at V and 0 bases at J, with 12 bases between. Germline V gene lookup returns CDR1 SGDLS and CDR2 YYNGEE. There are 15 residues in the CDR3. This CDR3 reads CASSEVSGMNTEAFF. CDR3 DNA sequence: TGTGCCAGCAGCGAGGTGTCGGGAATGAACACTGAAGCTTTCTTT.

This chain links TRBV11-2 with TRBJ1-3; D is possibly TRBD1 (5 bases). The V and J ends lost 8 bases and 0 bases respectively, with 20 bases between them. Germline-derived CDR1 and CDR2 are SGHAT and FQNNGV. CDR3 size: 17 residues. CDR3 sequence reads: CASGGWGGAVSGNTIYF. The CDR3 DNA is TGTGCCAGCGGAGGGTGGGGCGGGGCAGTCTCTGGAAACACCATATATTTT. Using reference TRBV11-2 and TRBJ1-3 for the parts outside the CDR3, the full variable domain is EAGVAQSPRYKIIEKRQSVAFWCNPISGHATLYWYQQILGQGPKLLIQFQNNGVVDDSQLPKDRFSAERLKGVDSTLKIQPAKLEDSAVYLCASGGWGGAVSGNTIYFGEGSWLTVV.

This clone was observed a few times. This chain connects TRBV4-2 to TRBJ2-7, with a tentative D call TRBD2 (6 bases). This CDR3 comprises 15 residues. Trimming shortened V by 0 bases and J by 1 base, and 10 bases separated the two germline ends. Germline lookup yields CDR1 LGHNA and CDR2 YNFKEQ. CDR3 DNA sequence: TGTGCCAGCAGCCAAGAACCGGGAGCATCCTACGAGCAGTACTTC. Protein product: CASSQEPGASYEQYF.

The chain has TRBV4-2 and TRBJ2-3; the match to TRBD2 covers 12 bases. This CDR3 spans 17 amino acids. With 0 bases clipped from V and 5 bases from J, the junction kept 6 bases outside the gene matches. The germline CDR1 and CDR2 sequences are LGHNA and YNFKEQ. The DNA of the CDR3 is TGTGCCAGCAGCCAAGACCCTAGCGGGGGGGCAGGAGATACGCAGTATTTT. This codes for CASSQDPSGGAGDTQYF.

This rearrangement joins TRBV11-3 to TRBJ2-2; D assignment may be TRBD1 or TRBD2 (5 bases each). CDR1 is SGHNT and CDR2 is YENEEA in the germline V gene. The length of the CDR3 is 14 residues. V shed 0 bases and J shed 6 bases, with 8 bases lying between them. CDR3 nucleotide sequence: TGTGCCAGCAGCTTAGATTTGGGGGCCGGGGAGCTGTTTTTT. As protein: CASSLDLGAGELFF.

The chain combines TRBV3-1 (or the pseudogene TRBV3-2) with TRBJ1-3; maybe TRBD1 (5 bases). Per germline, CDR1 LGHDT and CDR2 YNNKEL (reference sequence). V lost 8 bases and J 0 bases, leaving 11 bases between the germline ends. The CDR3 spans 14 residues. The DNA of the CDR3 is TGTGCCAGCGGGGGACGAGACTCTGGAAACACCATATATTTT. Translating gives CASGGRDSGNTIYF.

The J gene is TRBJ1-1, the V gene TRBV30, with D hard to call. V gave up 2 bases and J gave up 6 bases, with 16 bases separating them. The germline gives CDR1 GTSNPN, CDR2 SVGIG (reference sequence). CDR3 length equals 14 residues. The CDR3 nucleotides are TGTGCCTGGAGTCGGCAGATCCCTAGCCCTGAAGCTTTCTTT. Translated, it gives CAWSRQIPSPEAFF.

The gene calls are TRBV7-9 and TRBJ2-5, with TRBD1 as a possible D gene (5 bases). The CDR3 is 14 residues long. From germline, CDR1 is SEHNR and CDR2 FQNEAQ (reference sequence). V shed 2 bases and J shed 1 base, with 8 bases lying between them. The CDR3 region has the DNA TGTGCCAGCAGCTTACTACAGGTCCAAGAGACCCAGTACTTC. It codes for CASSLLQVQETQYF.